This TCR beta chain was identified in a study of cytomegalovirus exposure and HLA in healthy donors (dated 2017 in TCRdb). As for the study more broadly: An earlier analysis of some 550 of the donors reported more than 250 Gb of sequence data and more than 90 million unique TCR beta sequences from about 179 million T cells. Roughly five DR-DQ haplotypes were treated as single units for association and clustering because of strong linkage in the cohort. Among the roughly 400 genotyped donors, around 81% belonged to the genetic ancestry cluster associated with self-reported Caucasian donors. Both class I and class II loci were covered by HLA typing, at four-digit resolution. Every discovery cohort repertoire had been produced on one sequencing platform. High-throughput TCR immunosequencing, statistical association of individual TCRs with disease status, and machine learning were combined to predict cytomegalovirus infection status. An early release that covered roughly 600 HLA-typed donors contained approximately 300 gigabases of sequencing data and tens of millions of unique TCR sequences. A later genetic analysis used genome-wide SNP genotypes for about three fifths of the roughly 700 donors, treating that subset as a discovery cohort. A later analysis re-analyzed previously published TCR beta repertoires from roughly 600 donors and added high-resolution HLA genotyping to study TCR occurrence patterns. Typing coverage differed by locus: A, B, C, DRB1 and DQB1 were typed in roughly 620-640 donors, DQA1 in about 510, DPA1 in some 600, and DPB1 in approximately 450. The study profiled the T cell repertoires of fewer than 850 subjects by immunosequencing and related them to cytomegalovirus serostatus. An earlier analysis of approximately 630 of the donors applied high-throughput TCR beta sequencing to assess whether each TCR beta V gene segment acted as functional or pseudogenic. Rather than using new phenotypic data, the later analysis identified candidate immune exposures from TCR beta sequences and from how often those sequences occurred across donors. Among 350 to 400 genotyped donors of the cohort, an average of approximately 230,000 unique TCR beta nucleotide sequences were sequenced per donor, 15% to 20% of them non-productive. Donor age, sex, ethnicity and CMV serostatus were collected together with the repertoire data. Along with the roughly 700-subject first cohort, a separate validation cohort of over a hundred different subjects was used. The aim of the study was to test whether cataloging public T cell receptors could identify signatures of past pathogen exposure.

Library creation used the immunoSEQ multiplex PCR assay. A mixture of 60 forward primers for TCR Vbeta segments and 13 reverse primers for TCR Jbeta segments was used in the multiplex PCR. The CDR3 region of rearranged TCR beta genes was amplified from genomic DNA by a multiplex PCR assay. The Illumina HiSeq System was used to sequence the amplified TCR beta libraries as 87-base-pair reads. Per the source publication's procedure: A later analysis tallied roughly 76 million unique TCR beta chains across the 640 or so repertoires, and approximately 12 million of those chains were shared by two or more donors. Raw reads were error-corrected and collapsed into unique sequences by a nearest-neighbor algorithm in which closely related sequences were merged to remove PCR and sequencing errors. To assign V, D and J gene segments, CDR3 sequences were aligned to IMGT reference sequences. For a sequence to be retained, at least a six-nucleotide match to both a V gene segment and a J gene segment was required. A rearrangement counted as productive if the CDR3 had no stop codons and remained in frame with V and J, and every other rearrangement counted as non-productive. CDR3 was defined by IMGT convention, running from the second conserved V-encoded cysteine to the conserved J-encoded phenylalanine. The earlier analysis of about 620 of the donors excluded sequences that lacked an unambiguous match to a single V gene segment. In an earlier analysis of several hundred of the donors, V segments were called functional above 56.7% productive rearrangements and were called segregating when the between-donor standard deviation exceeded 5%. A statistical classification framework was built for diagnosing cytomegalovirus status from the catalog of TCR beta chain sequences. A later analysis assigned V and J genes by comparing TCR nucleotide sequences with IMGT/GENE-DB human TR gene sequences. Using the TCRdist pipeline, a later analysis assigned CDR3 sequences along with most-parsimonious VDJ recombination scenarios. A later analysis defined each TCR beta chain by its CDR3 amino acid sequence plus V-gene family, and excluded reads lacking a unique V-gene family. As a way to deal with suspected cross-contamination and a sequencing artifact, a later analysis dropped 450 to 600 nucleotide sequences that were highly shared and had low generation probability. For each public chain, a later analysis derived a clonal expansion index from normalized ranks of inferred template counts within each repertoire. Generation probabilities in a later analysis came from a VDJ recombination model fitted to out-of-frame rearrangements, and those results were checked against IGoR. In a later analysis, TCR-TCR, TCR-HLA and TCR-CMV co-occurrence was scored with hypergeometric tests, and a repertoire-size bias correction was applied to TCR pairs. A later analysis estimated false discovery rates by permuting HLA or CMV assignments 20 times. In a later analysis, co-occurring TCRs were grouped using DBSCAN, and TCRdist sequence similarity was added for clustering within HLA-allele-positive subsets. Co-occurrence clustering excluded repertoires with fewer than 30,000 or more than 120,000 public chains, plus five with anomalous nucleotide sharing. In TCRdb, the immuneACCESS table is reduced to in-frame sequences with V and J assigned. These tables do not hold every clone; where another copy was compared, an unresolved V gene accounts for under half, and the others remain unexplained. V, J and clone size reflect that table, while D and trimming were determined from the DNA. The sample yields some 150,000 clones; about 79% were counted once. The leading ten clones occupy over 0.6% of the sample.

Overall study results and their limits: A later genetic analysis associated a missense DCLRE1C variant with V-gene and J-gene trimming of TCR beta chains, and an independent cohort replicated the association. For the cohort, immune exposure information was limited to CMV serostatus. In vitro tests confirmed that a few of the cytomegalovirus-associated TCR beta chains recognize cytomegalovirus antigens. In a later analysis, TCR association rates were found to vary across HLA loci, with the most associated TCRs seen for DRB1 alleles and the fewest for HLA-C alleles. While some public TCRs were present in many individuals, most TCR sequences turned up only very rarely across donors. The study gave a list of under 200 TCR beta chains associated with cytomegalovirus. Approximately 18 rarely observed V segments, including chromosome 9 orphons, were excluded from the earlier analysis of several hundred of the donors because counts were too low. The authors suggested that the approach could potentially be extended to other disease states and immunological phenotypes. The cohort was sequenced for TCR beta chains only, and without alpha or paired-chain data the features that could be detected were limited. Several of the top co-occurrence clusters appeared to be linked to parvovirus B19, influenza, CMV and Epstein-Barr virus, according to a later analysis. HLA typing was unavailable for some donors at each locus, so association tests used only the typed subset. A later analysis associated about 17,000 TCR beta sequences with specific HLA alleles at a false discovery rate of 0.05. The classifier was reported to diagnose cytomegalovirus status with high specificity and sensitivity in both the original and validation cohorts. Compared with equally common non-associated chains, HLA-associated TCR beta chains in a later analysis were more clonally expanded and had lower generation probabilities. Sequencing depth was assumed to be roughly uniform across donors in the presence/absence analyses, though that assumption may not hold. In a later analysis, most CMV-associated TCR beta chains were found to appear HLA-restricted, with HLA associations seemingly driven largely by CMV exposure. When HLA alleles, especially DR and DQ, strongly co-occurred, attributing TCR associations to individual alleles was difficult. Because the 87-base-pair reads could not distinguish some IMGT-functional V segments, including TRBV6-2 and TRBV6-3, those segments were excluded. An earlier analysis of approximately 590 of the donors showed that most TCR beta V segments appeared in productive rearrangements either about 90% or about 30% of the time, which broadly matched IMGT annotations. A later genetic analysis reported fewer N-insertions in productive TCRs among donors in an Asian-associated ancestry cluster than the roughly 700-donor mean. A further reported finding was that TCR beta sequences accurately predicted the HLA-A and HLA-B alleles for most subjects in the first cohort. Linkage disequilibrium might explain the correlated functional status among segregating V segments, but an unknown experimental factor could not be ruled out. The sequencing pipeline was judged likely to have produced a cluster of highly shared sequence variants as a technical artifact.

At the junction V is shortened by 6 bases and J by 3 bases; bases outside the gene matches: 15. Reading from cysteine to phenylalanine, the CDR3 counts 17 amino acids. The read is trimmed to its CDR3 DNA, 51 bases read in frame from base 1. From a lookup of the germline V gene, CDR1 and CDR2 are SNHLY and FYNNEI. With regard to this clone: Its antigen remains unidentified. The record has no base qualities; no much larger clone is one base away.

The cohort consisted of hundreds of healthy bone marrow donors. All cohort members were sampled while nominally healthy, although unrecorded immune exposures were likely present. The donor was CMV seronegative and belonged to the group of 352 seronegative cohort members. A peripheral blood sample was collected from each donor, and TCR beta sequencing was performed on peripheral blood mononuclear cells. Genomic DNA extraction from the blood cell samples was performed with the Qiagen DNeasy Blood Extraction Kit. This clonotype originated in a male donor in good health and CMV-seronegative. Sample: PBMCs. The chain was built from TRBV2 and TRBJ1-2; 8 middle bases align to TRBD1. The DNA reads as follows: TGTGCCAGCAGGACAGGGGCGTCAGGAATTGGTGACTATGGCTACACCTTC. It specifies CASRTGASGIGDYGYTF.